This T cell receptor beta chain came from a study of regulatory T cells in long-lasting Graves disease listed by TCRdb under 2021. For the study in its entirety: Patients with newly diagnosed Graves' disease had been on antithyroid drugs for under 3 months. This study used TCR sequencing and RNA sequencing of peripheral blood to compare persistent Graves' disease patients against newly diagnosed Graves' disease patients. The study was conducted in China and was registered as a clinical trial. A total of 33 samples were covered by TCR sequencing, comprising approximately 13 persistent and around 20 newly diagnosed Graves' disease patients.

The intended sense of this specimen's time point label: newly diagnosed GD, antithyroid drugs for less than 3 months. RNA was extracted from PBMCs in TRIzol for both TCR sequencing and RNA sequencing. The diagnosis of Graves' disease followed American Thyroid Association guidelines. Patients for the study were recruited at an endocrinology department in Xi'an, China. From each patient, approximately 9 milliliters of peripheral blood was collected into an EDTA anticoagulant tube. Ficoll Paque Plus density gradient separation was used to isolate PBMCs, and no additional T cell sorting was done. An Agilent 2100 Bioanalyzer and agarose gel were used to check RNA quality, while a NanoDrop 2000 measured RNA concentration. CDR1 SGHRS and CDR2 YFSETQ were looked up in the germline V gene. V and J lose 0 bases and 6 bases, and a span of 13 bases separates them. The CDR3 sequence holds 16 residues, the cysteine and phenylalanine included. Of all the DNA, just the CDR3 is kept, 48 bases in frame from base 1.

This clonotype was detected ten times or more. The target of this receptor is not known. Nothing much larger sits one base from this clone, and base qualities are not available. General conclusions and limits of the study: The authors acknowledged the small sample size as a limitation that may reduce accuracy. Sequencing and analysis were limited to the TCR beta chain. A larger number of public clonotypes was shared among persistent patients (about 2,700) than among newly diagnosed patients (around 970). Preferential use of TRBV28, TRBJ1-2 and TRBJ2-5 was observed in persistent disease, whereas TRBV20-1 and TRBJ2-1 were favored in newly diagnosed disease. Lower TCR Shannon entropy and fewer highly expanded clones were observed in persistent Graves' disease patients than in newly diagnosed patients, which suggested clonal expansion. Only peripheral blood was studied, because thyroid tissue, the primary lesion, was inaccessible.

Library generation was performed with multiplex PCR. TCRdb shows the sequencer as Illumina HiSeq 4000. iRepertoire HTBI primers and Arm-PCR amplification of CDR3 regions were used to construct TCR beta libraries. Gel purification was performed on PCR products prior to sequencing. The published analysis was carried out like this. Across samples, fewer than 70 TRBV and around 15 TRBJ segments were identified and used for gene usage analysis of CDR3 amino acid clonotypes. COPE and FqMerger were used to merge filtered high-quality paired reads into contigs. BLAST was used to align contigs to the IMGT TRBV, TRBD and TRBJ reference genes, and CDR3 was defined following IMGT. Any clonotype with a frequency above 0.1% was classified as a highly expanded clone. Repertoire diversity was measured by Shannon entropy, and V-J evenness by the Gini coefficient. A clonotype found in more than one individual was treated as public. Using fastp trimming at Q25 and MiXCR clonotype assembly, TCRdb reanalyzed the public sequencing data and kept in-frame beta chains. Here each entry gathers all rows of one CDR3 protein and keeps the most common genes and DNA. These V and J calls originate from TCRdb's pipeline instead of the authors' own analysis. Present in this sample are fewer than 350,000 distinct CDR3 sequences, over 15% of which were seen just once. The top ten hold approximately 35% of the sample.

The chain is made from TRBV5-1 and TRBJ1-6, with the identity of the D gene unclear. The sequencing used peripheral blood mononuclear cells (PBMCs), collected at new diagnosis, from a patient treated with antithyroid drugs. The sequence derives from a female donor with Graves disease. This receptor has the CDR3 CASSLGRTVSNSPLHF. The DNA sequence is given as TGCGCCAGCAGCTTGGGACGGACGGTTTCTAATTCACCCCTCCACTTT.